This TCR beta chain was sequenced for a study of technical replicates of blood from several donors. Repertoires were generated with immunoSEQ multiplex PCR, while TCRdb's copy carries only in-frame clones and drops some. This table has about 100,000 clones, nearly 97% appearing once. Germline loops: CDR1 SGHVS, CDR2 FQNEAQ. The CDR3 spans 14 residues. The V end lost 5 bases, the J end lost 4 bases, and 12 bases lay between the germline ends. Material for sequencing was T cells isolated from PBMCs. The chain uses TRBV7-8 and TRBJ1-5; D call uncertain. The clonotype originates from a human donor in good health. The chain's CDR3 is CASSREARNQPQHF. DNA of the CDR3: TGTGCCAGCAGCCGGGAGGCTAGGAATCAGCCCCAGCATTTT.